This TCR beta chain originates from a study of CD8+ T cells in alopecia areata. General observations from the study: Although TCR sharing was seen in mice, sharing across patients was less clear, possibly for HLA-related reasons.

cDNA serving as the sequencing template came from extracted, reverse transcribed RNA. The table came from immunoSEQ multiplex PCR; TCRdb's copy has only in-frame clones and leaves some out. The table records under 75,000 clones, under 55% of them present only once. Trimming took 5 bases from V and 7 from J, leaving 22 bases between them. The CDR3 is 16 residues long. CDR1 SEHNR and CDR2 FQNEAQ come from the germline V gene (reference sequence). This clone showed up just once. The antigen is not known. Lesional scalp punch biopsies and peripheral blood were collected from alopecia areata patients. The specimen was CD8+ T cells sorted from blood, collected at week 0. The chain combines TRBV7-9 with TRBJ2-3, with a tentative D call TRBD1 (6 bases). The clonotype originates from a human donor with alopecia areata. CDR3 nucleotides: TGTGCCAGCAGCCCCGGTCCGGGACAAAGGGGAAATACGCAGTATTTT. Translating it yields CASSPGPGQRGNTQYF.